The clone carrying this TCR beta chain came up a few times. Its matching antigen is unknown. CDR3 length: 15 amino acids. Germline V gene lookup returns CDR1 MNHEY and CDR2 SVGEGT. The V end lost 2 bases, the J end lost 3 bases, and 11 bases lay between the germline ends. The source of the sample is a study of response to subunit inactivated influenza vaccine. Whole-study results and caveats: Each seasonal influenza vaccination recruits few new T cells, the authors suggested.

TCRdb used MiXCR to reprocess the RT-PCR reads, holding one entry per CDR3 protein. Altogether about 480,000 distinct CDR3 sequences are present, around 13% being singletons, with the ten largest covering about an eighth. This sample comprised PBMCs from blood, obtained about 40 days after vaccination. The clonotype was recovered from a man over 45 who received an inactivated influenza vaccine. The rearrangement joins TRBV6-2 or TRBV6-3 to TRBJ2-1; D gene ambiguous. CDR3 in amino acids: CASSYVRVSYNEQFF. The DNA of the CDR3 is TGTGCCAGCAGTTACGTCCGGGTGAGCTACAATGAGCAGTTCTTC.